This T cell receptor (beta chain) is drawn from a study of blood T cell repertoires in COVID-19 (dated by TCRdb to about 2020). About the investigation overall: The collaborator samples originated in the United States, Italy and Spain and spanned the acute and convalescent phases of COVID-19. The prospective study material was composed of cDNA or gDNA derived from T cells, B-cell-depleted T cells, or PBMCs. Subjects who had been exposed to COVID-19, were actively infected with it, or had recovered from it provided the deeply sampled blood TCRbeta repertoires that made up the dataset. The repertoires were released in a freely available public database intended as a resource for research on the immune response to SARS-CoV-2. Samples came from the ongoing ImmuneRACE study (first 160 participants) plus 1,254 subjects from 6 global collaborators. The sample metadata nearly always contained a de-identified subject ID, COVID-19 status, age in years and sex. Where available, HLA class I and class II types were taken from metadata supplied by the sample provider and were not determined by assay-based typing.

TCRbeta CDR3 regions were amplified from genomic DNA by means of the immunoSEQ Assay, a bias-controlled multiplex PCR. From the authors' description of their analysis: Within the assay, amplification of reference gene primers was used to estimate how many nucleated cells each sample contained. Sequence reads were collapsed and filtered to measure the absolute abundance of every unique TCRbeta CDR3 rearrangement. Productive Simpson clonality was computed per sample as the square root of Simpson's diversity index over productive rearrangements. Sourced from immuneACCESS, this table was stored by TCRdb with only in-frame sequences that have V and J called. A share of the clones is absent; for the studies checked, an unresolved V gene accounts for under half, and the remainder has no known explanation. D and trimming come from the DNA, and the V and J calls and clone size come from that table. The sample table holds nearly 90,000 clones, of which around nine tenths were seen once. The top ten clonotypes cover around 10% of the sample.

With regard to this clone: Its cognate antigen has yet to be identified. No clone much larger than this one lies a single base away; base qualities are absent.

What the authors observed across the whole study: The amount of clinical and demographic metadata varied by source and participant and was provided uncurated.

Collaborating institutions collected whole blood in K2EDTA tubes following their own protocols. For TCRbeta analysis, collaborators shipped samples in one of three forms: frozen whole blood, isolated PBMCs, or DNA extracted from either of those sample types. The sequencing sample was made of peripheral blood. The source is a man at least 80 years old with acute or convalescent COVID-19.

The CDR3: CASSSRTGGYYGYTF. The nucleotide sequence reads as follows: TGTGCCAGCAGCTCCCGGACAGGGGGCTACTATGGCTACACCTTC. The chain is made from TRBV5-4 and TRBJ1-2; 11 central nucleotides agree with TRBD1. The CDR3 sequence holds 15 residues, the cysteine and phenylalanine included. Only CDR3 DNA is held: 45 bases, read in frame from base 1. As encoded in the germline V gene (reference sequence), CDR1 is SGHNT while CDR2 is YYREEE. Trimmed from V: 3 bases; trimmed from J: 3 bases; junction bases lacking a gene match: 4.